The clone carrying this T cell receptor (beta chain) has more than one count but fewer than ten. Trimming left V 1 base short and J 6 bases short, with 10 bases between. From germline, CDR1 is SEHNR and CDR2 FQNEAQ (reference sequence). The CDR3 has 14 residues. Both 60 Vbeta primers and 13 Jbeta primers went into the PCR. TCRdb's table, derived via immunoSEQ multiplex PCR, lists solely in-frame clones and lacks some. The table includes roughly 110,000 clones, around 76% detected once. This entry belongs to a study of cytomegalovirus exposure and HLA in healthy donors. The material sequenced was PBMCs. V and J are TRBV7-9 and TRBJ2-1, with a weak D call TRBD1 (5 bases). This TCR was recovered from a woman aged 40 to 50 in good health and CMV-seropositive. The chain's CDR3 is CASSLVPGFNEQFF. The CDR3 region has the DNA TGTGCCAGCAGCTTAGTTCCAGGGTTCAATGAGCAGTTCTTC.